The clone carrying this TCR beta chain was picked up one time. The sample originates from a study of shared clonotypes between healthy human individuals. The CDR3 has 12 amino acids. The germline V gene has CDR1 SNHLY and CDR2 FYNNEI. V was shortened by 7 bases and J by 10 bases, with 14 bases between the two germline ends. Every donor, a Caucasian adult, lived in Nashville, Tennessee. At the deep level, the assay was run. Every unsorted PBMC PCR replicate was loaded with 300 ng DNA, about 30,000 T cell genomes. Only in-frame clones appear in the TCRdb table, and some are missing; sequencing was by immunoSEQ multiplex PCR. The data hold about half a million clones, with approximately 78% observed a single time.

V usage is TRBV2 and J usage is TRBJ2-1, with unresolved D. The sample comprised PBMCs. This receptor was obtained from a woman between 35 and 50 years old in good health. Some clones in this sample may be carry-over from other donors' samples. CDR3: CASTPWNGEQFF. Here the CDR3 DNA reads TGTGCCAGCACCCCCTGGAATGGCGAGCAGTTCTTC.